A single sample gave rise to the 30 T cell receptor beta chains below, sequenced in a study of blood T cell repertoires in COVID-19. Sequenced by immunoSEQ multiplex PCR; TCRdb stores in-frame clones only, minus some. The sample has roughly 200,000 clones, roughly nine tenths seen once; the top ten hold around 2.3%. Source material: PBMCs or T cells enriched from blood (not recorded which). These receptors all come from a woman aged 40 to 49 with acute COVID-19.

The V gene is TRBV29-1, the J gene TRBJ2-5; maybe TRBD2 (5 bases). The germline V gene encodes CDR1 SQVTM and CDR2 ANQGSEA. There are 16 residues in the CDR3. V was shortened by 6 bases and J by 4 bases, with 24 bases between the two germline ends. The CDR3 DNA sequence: TGCAGCGTCGGAGGACTCAAATCCAAACTCGGAGAGACCCAGTACTTC. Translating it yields CSVGGLKSKLGETQYF.

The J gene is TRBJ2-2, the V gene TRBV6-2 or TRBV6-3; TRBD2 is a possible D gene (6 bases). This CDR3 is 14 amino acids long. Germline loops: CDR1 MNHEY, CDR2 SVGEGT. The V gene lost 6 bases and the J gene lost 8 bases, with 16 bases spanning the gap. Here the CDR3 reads CASSLPGGPGELFF. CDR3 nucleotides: TGTGCCAGCAGCTTACCCGGAGGGCCTGGGGAGCTGTTTTTT.

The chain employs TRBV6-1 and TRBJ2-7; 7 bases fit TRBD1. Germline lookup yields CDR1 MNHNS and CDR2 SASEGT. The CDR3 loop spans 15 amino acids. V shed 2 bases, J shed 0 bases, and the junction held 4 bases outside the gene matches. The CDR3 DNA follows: TGTGCCAGCAGTGAATTTTGGGACAGCTCCTACGAGCAGTACTTC. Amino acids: CASSEFWDSSYEQYF.

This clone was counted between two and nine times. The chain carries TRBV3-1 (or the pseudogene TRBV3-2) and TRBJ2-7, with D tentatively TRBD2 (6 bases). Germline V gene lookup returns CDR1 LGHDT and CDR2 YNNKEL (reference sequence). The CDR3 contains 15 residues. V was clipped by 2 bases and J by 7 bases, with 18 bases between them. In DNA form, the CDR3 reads TGTGCCAGCAGCCAAAGCCCGACAGTCCGGGGGGAGCAGTACTTC. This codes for CASSQSPTVRGEQYF.

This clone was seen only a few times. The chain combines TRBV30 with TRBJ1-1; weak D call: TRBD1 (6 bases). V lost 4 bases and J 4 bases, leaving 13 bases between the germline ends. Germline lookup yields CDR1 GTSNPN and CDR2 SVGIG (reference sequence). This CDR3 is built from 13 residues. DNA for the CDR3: TGTGCCTGGAATGGATACAGGGTCACTGAAGCTTTCTTT. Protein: CAWNGYRVTEAFF. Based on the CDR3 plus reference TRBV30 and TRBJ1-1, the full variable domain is SQTIHQWPATLVQPVGSPLSLECTVEGTSNPNLYWYRQAAGRGLQLLFYSVGIGQISSEVPQNLSASRPQDRQFILSSKKLLLSDSGFYLCAWNGYRVTEAFFGQGTRLTVV.

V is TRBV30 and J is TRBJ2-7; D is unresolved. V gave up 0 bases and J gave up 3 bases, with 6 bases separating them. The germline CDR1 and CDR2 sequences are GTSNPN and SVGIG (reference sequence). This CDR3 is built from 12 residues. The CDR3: CAWSVAVYEQYF. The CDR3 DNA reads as TGTGCCTGGAGTGTGGCGGTCTACGAGCAGTACTTC.

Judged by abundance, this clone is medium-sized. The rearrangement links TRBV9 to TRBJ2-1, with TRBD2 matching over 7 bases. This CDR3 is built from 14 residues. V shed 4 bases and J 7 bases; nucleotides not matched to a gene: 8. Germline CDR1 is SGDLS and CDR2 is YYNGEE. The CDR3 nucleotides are TGTGCCAGCAGCTCGGGAGGTGTGGCGAATGAGCAGTTCTTC. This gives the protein CASSSGGVANEQFF.

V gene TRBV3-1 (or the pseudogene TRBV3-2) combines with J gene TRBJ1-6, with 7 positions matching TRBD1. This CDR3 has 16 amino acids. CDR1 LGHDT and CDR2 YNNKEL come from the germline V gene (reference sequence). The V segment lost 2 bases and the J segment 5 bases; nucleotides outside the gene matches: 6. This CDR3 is CASSQRAGGNNSPLHF. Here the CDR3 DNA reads TGTGCCAGCAGCCAAAGGGCAGGGGGAAATAATTCACCCCTCCACTTT.

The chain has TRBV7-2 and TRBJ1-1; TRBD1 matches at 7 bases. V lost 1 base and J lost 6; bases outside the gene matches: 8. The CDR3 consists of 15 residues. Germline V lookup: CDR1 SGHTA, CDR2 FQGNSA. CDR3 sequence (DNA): TGTGCCAGCAGCTTAGGAGGACAGGTGCGGCCTGAAGCTTTCTTT. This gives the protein CASSLGGQVRPEAFF.

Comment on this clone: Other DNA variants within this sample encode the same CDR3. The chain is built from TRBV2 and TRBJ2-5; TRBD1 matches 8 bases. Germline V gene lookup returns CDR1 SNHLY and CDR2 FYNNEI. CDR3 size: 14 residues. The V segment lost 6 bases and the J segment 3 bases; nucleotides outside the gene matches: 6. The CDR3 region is CASRGGQEKETQYF. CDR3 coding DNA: TGTGCCAGCAGGGGGGGACAGGAAAAAGAGACCCAGTACTTC.

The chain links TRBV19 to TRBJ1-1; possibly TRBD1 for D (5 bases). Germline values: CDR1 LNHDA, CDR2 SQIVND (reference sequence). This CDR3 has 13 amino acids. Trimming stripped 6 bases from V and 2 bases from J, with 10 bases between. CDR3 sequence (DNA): TGTGCCAGTAGGGTGACAGTCAACACTGAAGCTTTCTTT. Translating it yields CASRVTVNTEAFF.

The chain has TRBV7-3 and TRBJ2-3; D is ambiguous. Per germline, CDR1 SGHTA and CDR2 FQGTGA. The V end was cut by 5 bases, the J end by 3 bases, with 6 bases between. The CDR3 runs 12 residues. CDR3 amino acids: CASSLDTDTQYF. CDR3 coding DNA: TGTGCCAGCAGCCTAGATACAGATACGCAGTATTTT.

This chain's CDR3 is CASSLGGQGGYEQYF. Written as DNA, the CDR3 is TGTGCCAGCAGCTTAGGCGGACAGGGGGGCTACGAGCAGTACTTC. The V gene is TRBV7-3, the J gene TRBJ2-7; 10 bases are shared with TRBD1. The ends lost 2 bases at V and 3 bases at J; junction bases unmatched: 4. Per germline, CDR1 SGHTA and CDR2 FQGTGA. The CDR3 runs 15 residues. Variable domain in full (rest from reference TRBV7-3 and TRBJ2-7): GAGVSQTPSNKVTEKGKYVELRCDPISGHTALYWYRQSLGQGPEFLIYFQGTGAADDSGLPNDRFFAVRPEGSVSTLKIQRTERGDSAVYLCASSLGGQGGYEQYFGPGTRLTVT.

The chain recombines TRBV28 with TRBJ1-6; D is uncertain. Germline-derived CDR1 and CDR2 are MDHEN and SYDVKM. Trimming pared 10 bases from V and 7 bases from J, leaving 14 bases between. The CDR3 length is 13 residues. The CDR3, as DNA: TGTGCCACCGCGGAGACGGGGAATTCACCCCTCCACTTT. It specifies CATAETGNSPLHF. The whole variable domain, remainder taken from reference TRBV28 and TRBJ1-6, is DVKVTQSSRYLVKRTGEKVFLECVQDMDHENMFWYRQDPGLGLRLIYFSYDVKMKEKGDIPEGYSVSREKKERFSLILESASTNQTSMYLCATAETGNSPLHFGNGTRLTVT.

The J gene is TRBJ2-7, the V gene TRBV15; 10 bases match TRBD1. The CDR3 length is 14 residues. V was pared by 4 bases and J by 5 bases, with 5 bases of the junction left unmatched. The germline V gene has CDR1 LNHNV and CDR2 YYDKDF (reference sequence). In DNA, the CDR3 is TGTGCCACCAGCACTGACAGGGGGCTGGACGAGCAGTACTTC. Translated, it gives CATSTDRGLDEQYF.

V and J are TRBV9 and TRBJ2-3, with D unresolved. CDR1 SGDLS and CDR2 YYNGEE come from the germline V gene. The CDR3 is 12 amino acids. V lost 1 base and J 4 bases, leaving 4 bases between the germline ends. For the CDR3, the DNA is TGTGCCAGCAGCGTACCTGCAGATACGCAGTATTTT. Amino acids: CASSVPADTQYF.

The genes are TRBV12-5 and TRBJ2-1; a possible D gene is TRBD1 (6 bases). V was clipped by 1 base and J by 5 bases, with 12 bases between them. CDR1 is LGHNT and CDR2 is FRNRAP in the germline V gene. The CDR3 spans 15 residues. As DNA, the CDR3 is TGTGCTAGTGGTTTGGCCGCCGGGACAAACAATGAGCAGTTCTTC. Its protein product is CASGLAAGTNNEQFF.

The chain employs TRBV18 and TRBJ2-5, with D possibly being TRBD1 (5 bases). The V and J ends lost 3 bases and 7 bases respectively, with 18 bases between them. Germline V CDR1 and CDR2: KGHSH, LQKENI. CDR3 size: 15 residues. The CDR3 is CASSPSNQGAGTQYF. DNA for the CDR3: TGTGCCAGCTCACCCTCCAATCAGGGCGCCGGGACCCAGTACTTC.

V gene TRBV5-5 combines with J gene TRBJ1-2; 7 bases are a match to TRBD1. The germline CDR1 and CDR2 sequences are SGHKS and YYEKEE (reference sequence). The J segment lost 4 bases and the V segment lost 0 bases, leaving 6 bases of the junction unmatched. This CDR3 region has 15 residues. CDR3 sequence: CASSLAGQEGYGYTF. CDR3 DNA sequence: TGTGCCAGCAGCTTGGCTGGACAGGAAGGCTATGGCTACACCTTC.

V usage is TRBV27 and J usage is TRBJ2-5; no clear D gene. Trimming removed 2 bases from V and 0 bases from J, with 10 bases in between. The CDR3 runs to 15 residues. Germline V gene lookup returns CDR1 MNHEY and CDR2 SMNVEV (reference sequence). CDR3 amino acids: CASSLTASDQETQYF. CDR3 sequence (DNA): TGTGCCAGCAGTTTAACCGCGTCGGACCAAGAGACCCAGTACTTC.

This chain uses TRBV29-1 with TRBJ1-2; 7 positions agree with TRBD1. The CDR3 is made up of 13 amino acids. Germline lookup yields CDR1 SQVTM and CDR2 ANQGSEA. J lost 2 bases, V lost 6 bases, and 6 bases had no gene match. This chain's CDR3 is CSVPGQINYGYTF. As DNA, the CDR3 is TGCAGCGTGCCGGGACAGATAAACTATGGCTACACCTTC.

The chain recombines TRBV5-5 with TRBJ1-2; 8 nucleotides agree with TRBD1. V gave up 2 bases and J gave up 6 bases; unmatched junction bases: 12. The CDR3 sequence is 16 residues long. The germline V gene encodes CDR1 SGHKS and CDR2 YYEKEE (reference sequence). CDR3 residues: CASSFSGGPTRDGYTF. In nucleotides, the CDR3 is TGTGCCAGCAGCTTTTCAGGGGGCCCCACAAGAGATGGCTACACCTTC.

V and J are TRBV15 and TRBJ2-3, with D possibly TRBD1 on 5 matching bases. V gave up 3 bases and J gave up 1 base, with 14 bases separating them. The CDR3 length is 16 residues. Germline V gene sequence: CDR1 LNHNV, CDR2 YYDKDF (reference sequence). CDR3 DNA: TGTGCCACCAGCAGGGACCAGGGATCTGGCACAGATACGCAGTATTTT. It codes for CATSRDQGSGTDTQYF.

For the CDR3, the DNA is TGTGCCAGCAGCCAAGATCAAGGGGACAGACCGACCTCTGGGGCCAACGTCCTGACTTTC. Amino acid sequence: CASSQDQGDRPTSGANVLTF. The chain recombines TRBV14 with TRBJ2-6, with 7 bases that match TRBD1. From germline, CDR1 is SGHDN and CDR2 FVKESK. The V segment lost 0 bases and the J segment 0 bases; nucleotides outside the gene matches: 11. There are 20 residues in the CDR3.

CDR3 in amino acids: CASSTSGQGNYEQYF. The CDR3 nucleotides read TGTGCCAGCAGTACCTCTGGGCAGGGAAACTACGAGCAGTACTTC. V and J are TRBV28 and TRBJ2-7; tentatively, D is TRBD1 (5 bases). The CDR3 is made up of 15 amino acids. CDR1 is MDHEN and CDR2 is SYDVKM in the germline V gene. Trimming left V 5 bases short and J 3 bases short, with 17 bases between.

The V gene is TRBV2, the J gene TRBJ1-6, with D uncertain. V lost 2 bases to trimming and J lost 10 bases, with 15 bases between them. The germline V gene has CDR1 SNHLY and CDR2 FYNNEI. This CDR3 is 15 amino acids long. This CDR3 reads CASSELSTPASPLHF. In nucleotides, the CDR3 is TGTGCCAGCAGTGAACTATCTACTCCTGCGTCACCCCTCCACTTT.

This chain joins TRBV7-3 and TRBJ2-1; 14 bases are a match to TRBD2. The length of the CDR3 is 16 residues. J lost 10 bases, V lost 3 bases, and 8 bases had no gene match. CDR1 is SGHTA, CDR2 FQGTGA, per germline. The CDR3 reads CASSLDWTSGGNEQFF. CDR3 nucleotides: TGTGCCAGCAGCTTGGACTGGACTAGCGGGGGGAACGAGCAGTTCTTC.

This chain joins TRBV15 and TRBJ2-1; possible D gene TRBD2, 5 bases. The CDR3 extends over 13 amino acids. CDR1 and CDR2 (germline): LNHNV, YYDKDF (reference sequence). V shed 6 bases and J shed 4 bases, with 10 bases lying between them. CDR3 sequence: CATSERGYNEQFF. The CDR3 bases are TGTGCCACCAGTGAACGGGGTTACAATGAGCAGTTCTTC. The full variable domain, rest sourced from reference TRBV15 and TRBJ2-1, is DAMVIQNPRYQVTQFGKPVTLSCSQTLNHNVMYWYQQKSSQAPKLLFHYYDKDFNNEADTPDNFQSRRPNTSFCFLDIRSPGLGDTAMYLCATSERGYNEQFFGPGTRLTVL.

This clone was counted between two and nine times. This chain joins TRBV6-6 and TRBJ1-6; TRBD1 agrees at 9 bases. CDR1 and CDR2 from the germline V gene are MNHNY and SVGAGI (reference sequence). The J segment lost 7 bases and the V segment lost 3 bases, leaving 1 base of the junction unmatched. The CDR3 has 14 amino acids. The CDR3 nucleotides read TGTGCCAGCAGTTATGGACAGGGGAATTCACCCCTCCACTTT. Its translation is CASSYGQGNSPLHF.

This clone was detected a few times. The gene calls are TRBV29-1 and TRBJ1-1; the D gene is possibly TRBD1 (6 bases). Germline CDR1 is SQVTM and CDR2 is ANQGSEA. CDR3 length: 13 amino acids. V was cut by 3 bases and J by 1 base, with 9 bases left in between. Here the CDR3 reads CSVEGAANTEAFF. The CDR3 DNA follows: TGCAGCGTTGAGGGGGCGGCGAACACTGAAGCTTTCTTT.